This T cell receptor (beta chain) is from a study of Graves' ophthalmopathy and Graves' hyperthyroidism. Study information: Before any treatment was given, at initial diagnosis, peripheral blood was collected.

The study's findings and limits: In blood appeared most of the expanded thyroid clonotypes whose frequency exceeded 0.001.

The CDR3 contains 11 residues. Germline V CDR1 and CDR2: GTSNPN, SVGIG (reference sequence). V gave up 3 bases and J gave up 5 bases, with 7 bases separating them. Comments on this clonotype: The antigen is undetermined.

TCR beta CDR3 regions were amplified from RNA transcripts. First-round RT-PCR with HTBI primers preceded a second-round multiplex PCR. Each CDR3 protein gets one entry after TCRdb re-called the multiplex PCR reads with MiXCR. Among about 370,000 distinct CDR3 sequences listed, roughly 18% were seen once. With a duration under 3 months, ophthalmopathy in the donors showed moderate-to-severe activity, CAS ≥3 and NOSPECS ≥4. Fresh peripheral blood (less than 11 ml) yielded the PBMCs. The source is a woman aged 18-35 years with Graves' ophthalmopathy. The sample taken for sequencing was peripheral blood. The V call is TRBV30, the J call TRBJ2-5, with D unclear. The CDR3 nucleotides read TGTGCCTGGAGACTAATGGAGACCCAGTACTTC. Its protein is CAWRLMETQYF.